Included here is one T cell receptor (beta chain) sequence, with context. Assay used: immunoSEQ multiplex PCR; TCRdb lists only in-frame clones, some missing. Found here are about 54,000 clones, more than 75% of them singletons; the top ten hold 4.4%. The CDR3 contains 15 residues. The germline gives CDR1 SGHKS, CDR2 YYEKEE (reference sequence). J lost 3 bases, V lost 4 bases, and 6 bases had no gene match. The data originate from a study of OX40 agonist ivuxolimab in advanced cancers. J is TRBJ2-7 and V is TRBV5-5; 11 positions agree with TRBD1. This specimen consisted of CD4+ or CD8+ T cells sorted from blood, obtained in a trial of the OX40 agonist ivuxolimab. This sequence was found in an adult with an advanced solid tumor such as melanoma, head and neck, liver or kidney cancer. The CDR3 DNA reads TGTGCCAGCAGCCACCCGGGACAGGGGGTCTACGAGCAGTACTTC. Protein: CASSHPGQGVYEQYF.